This T cell receptor (beta chain) was sequenced for a study of blood T cells in healthy people across ages. Germline V CDR1 and CDR2: DFQATT, SNEGSKA (reference sequence). The V gene end was trimmed by 2 bases and the J gene end by 1 base; junction bases not matched to a gene: 5. This CDR3 contains 15 residues. Individuals who donated were healthy Caucasians from Russia aged roughly 6 to 90. Each sample gave at least 6 million isolated PBMCs. PCR was performed a second time for about 6 to 12 cycles using a sample-barcoded 5' primer and a J-beta primer mix. MiXCR was run by TCRdb on the 5' RACE reads, yielding one entry per CDR3 protein. The sample carries about 670,000 distinct CDR3 sequences, roughly half recorded once. The table lists this clonotype with many counts. Its specificity is not known. Study conclusions and caveats: Any changes in expanded clonotypes were possibly confounded, as donor CMV status remained unknown. Compared with aged donors, long-lived donors showed fewer expanded clones, suggesting selection.

This TCR derives from a woman older than 75 in good health. The chain uses TRBV20-1 and TRBJ1-5, with 7 bases lining up with TRBD1. Sample: blood. CDR3 sequence: CSARTTGSSNQPQHF. DNA for the CDR3: TGCAGTGCTAGAACGACAGGGTCAAGCAATCAGCCCCAGCATTTT.